A selection of T cell receptor beta chains follows, all from one sample in a study of blood T cells in healthy people across ages. One entry per CDR3 protein results from TCRdb running MiXCR on the 5' RACE reads. Among fewer than 700,000 distinct CDR3 sequences listed, 40% to 50% were seen once. Material for sequencing was blood. The receptors originated from a man older than 75 in good health. Both conserved end residues are part of each CDR3. Each record gives: J gene, clone size, D gene, V gene, CDR3 DNA, CDR3 protein. A D gene is named only where the DNA matches it firmly. Expanded clones are given a class, and other clones once, few, many or no size at all.

TRBJ2-2	.	.	TRBV7-9	TGTGCCAGCACCCAAGCCAGGGGTAGCACCGGGGAGCTGTTTTTT	CASTQARGSTGELFF
TRBJ1-1	.	TRBD1	TRBV7-2	TGTGCCAGCAGCTCTCGACAGGGGGTGAACACTGAAGCTTTCTTT	CASSSRQGVNTEAFF
TRBJ2-5	.	.	TRBV11-2	TGTGCCAGCAGCGGGGGGCTAGGGAGGGTGTTCGGAGGAGAGACCCAGTACTTC	CASSGGLGRVFGGETQYF
TRBJ1-2	once	.	TRBV27	TGTGCCAGCAGGCGGGGAATCGGGGGGGATAACTATGGCTACACCTTC	CASRRGIGGDNYGYTF
TRBJ2-7	.	TRBD1	TRBV29-1	TGCAGCGTTGGTTCGACAGGGGGTTACGAGCAGTACTTC	CSVGSTGGYEQYF
TRBJ2-7	.	.	TRBV21-1	TGTGCCAGCAGCAAAGCGGGACAGGGTTTCCACGAGCAGTACTTC	CASSKAGQGFHEQYF
TRBJ2-7	.	.	TRBV7-2	TGTGCCAGCAGCCCGAATAGGCCGTACGAGCAGTACTTC	CASSPNRPYEQYF
TRBJ1-2	many	.	TRBV4-3	TGCGCCAGCAGCCCGAACTCCGGGACGCCAACTAACTATGGCTACACCTTC	CASSPNSGTPTNYGYTF
TRBJ2-3	.	.	TRBV12-3/TRBV12-4	TGTGCCAGCAGTTTTGTACAGAACACAGATACGCAGTATTTT	CASSFVQNTDTQYF
TRBJ2-1	few	TRBD1	TRBV2	TGTGCCAGCAGTACTCCATCGGGACAGGGGGCTTCCTTCTCCTACAATGAGCAGTTCTTC	CASSTPSGQGASFSYNEQFF
TRBJ1-1	many	.	TRBV12-3/TRBV12-4	TGTGCCAGCAGTTTAGGTCAATCCACTGAAGCTTTCTTT	CASSLGQSTEAFF
TRBJ2-3	.	TRBD2	TRBV4-2	TGTACCAGCAGCCTAAATCAACGGAGTCCGGGACTAGCGGGGGGGTCAACTAGCACAGATACGCAGTATTTT	CTSSLNQRSPGLAGGSTSTDTQYF
TRBJ2-7	few	.	TRBV27	TGTGCCAGCAGTTTAGCCAGGGGTAACGAGCAGTACTTC	CASSLARGNEQYF
TRBJ1-6	.	.	TRBV25-1	TGTGCCAGCAGTGAATGGGCGGGGGAGAGTTCACCCCTCCACTTT	CASSEWAGESSPLHF
TRBJ2-1	.	TRBD2	TRBV12-3/TRBV12-4	TGTGCCAGCAGCGGCCGGGACTACTCCAATGAGCAGTTCTTC	CASSGRDYSNEQFF
TRBJ2-5	.	.	TRBV18	TGTGCCAGCTCACCACCGGCCGGAGAGGAGACCCAGTACTTC	CASSPPAGEETQYF
TRBJ2-1	.	TRBD2	TRBV5-1	TGCGCCAGCAGCTTTCAAACTAGCGGGGCCTACAATGAGCAGTTCTTC	CASSFQTSGAYNEQFF
TRBJ1-6	.	TRBD1	TRBV5-4	TGTGCCAGCAGCTTCGGGGACAGGGGGCCTTCACCCCTCCACTTT	CASSFGDRGPSPLHF
TRBJ2-7	.	TRBD2	TRBV6-2/TRBV6-3	TGTGCCAGCAGTTCCTTCGGGACTACTACAGAGACCCTGTACTTC	CASSSFGTTTETLYF
TRBJ2-5	.	.	TRBV18	TGTGTCAGCTCACCGAGGGAGACCCAGTACTTC	CVSSPRETQYF
TRBJ2-3	.	TRBD2	TRBV9	TGTGCCAGCAGCGTAGTCGCTAGCGGGGTGGGAGATACGCAGTATTTT	CASSVVASGVGDTQYF
TRBJ2-5	.	TRBD2	TRBV5-5	TGTGCCAGCGGTCTTCGAGGAGCGGGAGTGGGCCAAGAGACCCAGTACTTC	CASGLRGAGVGQETQYF
TRBJ2-5	once	.	TRBV5-1	TGCGCCAGCAGTCAGGGGAAGCGGTGGGAGACCCAGTACTTC	CASSQGKRWETQYF
TRBJ2-7	.	.	TRBV7-2	TGTGCCAGCAGCTTTGATTTGGGACCGACCCGGGAGCAGTACTTC	CASSFDLGPTREQYF
TRBJ2-1	few	.	TRBV2	TGTGCCAGCAGTGAAGAGCGTAGAGGAGGGTATGAGCAGTTCTTC	CASSEERRGGYEQFF
TRBJ2-1	.	TRBD2	TRBV14	TGTGCCAGCAGCCAGGTAGCAGGACTAGCGGGAGGGCCTGGGCTTGTTAATGAGCAGTTCTTC	CASSQVAGLAGGPGLVNEQFF
TRBJ2-1	.	.	TRBV20-1	TGCAGTGCTCGCCGTAAGGAGCACAGCTCCAACAATGAGCAGTTCTTC	CSARRKEHSSNNEQFF